This T cell receptor beta chain was observed in a study of blood T cell repertoires in COVID-19. Study-level information: The United States, Italy and Spain provided the acute and convalescent COVID-19 samples. PBMCs, B-cell-depleted T cells, or T cells provided the cDNA or gDNA that made up the material.

Assay: immunoSEQ multiplex PCR; the TCRdb copy retains only in-frame clones and omits some. Of around 80,000 clones listed, about 90% were seen once; the top ten hold roughly 4.8%. This clone was seen just once. The ends were cut back, 3 bases at V and 4 bases at J, with 15 bases in the middle. Germline CDR1 reads LNHDA; CDR2 reads SQIVND (reference sequence). The CDR3 is made up of 15 amino acids. The V gene is TRBV19, the J gene TRBJ1-1; weak D call: TRBD1 (6 bases). The sequenced sample consisted of peripheral blood. This TCR came from a woman aged 80 or older with acute or convalescent COVID-19. The CDR3 is CASSIPHREGTEAFF. CDR3 nucleotides: TGTGCCAGTAGTATTCCTCACAGGGAGGGCACTGAAGCTTTCTTT.